These 8 T cell receptor beta chains were sequenced from one sample in a study of cytomegalovirus exposure and HLA in healthy donors (dated by TCRdb to between 2016 and 2019). Libraries came from the immunoSEQ multiplex PCR assay. For the multiplex PCR, a mixture combining 60 forward primers for TCR Vbeta segments and 13 reverse primers for TCR Jbeta segments was used. Imported from immuneACCESS, the table was reduced by TCRdb to in-frame sequences with V and J called. These copies leave out some clones; in studies compared against another copy, an unresolved V gene accounts for under half, and the cause of the remainder is not known. Recorded for this sample are around 96,000 clones; around 60% of them occurred a single time. The top ten hold approximately 3% of the sample. Source material: PBMCs. All receptors come from a man aged 55 to 70 in good health and CMV-seronegative.

V usage is TRBV9 and J usage is TRBJ2-3; D may be TRBD2 (5 bases). The CDR3 contains 16 residues. Germline loops: CDR1 SGDLS, CDR2 YYNGEE. Trimming cost V 0 bases and J 2 bases, with 13 bases left between them. The DNA of the CDR3 is TGTGCCAGCAGCGTAGACCTAGCTGCCCCCACAGATACGCAGTATTTT. Amino acid sequence: CASSVDLAAPTDTQYF.

This clone qualifies as medium-sized. The rearrangement links TRBV4-1 to TRBJ2-2, with 13 bases identical to TRBD2. CDR1 and CDR2 from the germline V gene are MGHRA and YSYEKL. The CDR3 is 17 amino acids. Trimming cost V 5 bases and J 4 bases; bases outside gene matches: 7. The CDR3 loop is CASSFRTSGGLTGELFF. The CDR3 bases are TGCGCCAGCAGCTTCCGGACTAGCGGGGGTCTCACCGGGGAGCTGTTTTTT.

The V gene is TRBV28, the J gene TRBJ2-3; D perhaps matches TRBD2 (6 bases). V was clipped by 3 bases and J by 2 bases, with 12 bases between them. Per the germline V gene, CDR1 is MDHEN and CDR2 is SYDVKM. The CDR3 contains 15 residues. CDR3 protein: CASSFVRGNTDTQYF. Here the CDR3 DNA reads TGTGCCAGCAGTTTTGTTCGCGGGAACACAGATACGCAGTATTTT.

The V gene is TRBV14, the J gene TRBJ2-1; possible D gene TRBD2, 5 bases. Trimming removed 0 bases at V and 13 bases at J, with 13 bases between. Germline lookup yields CDR1 SGHDN and CDR2 FVKESK. This CDR3 spans 13 amino acids. This CDR3 reads CASSQEPAAIQFF. The CDR3 nucleotides are TGTGCCAGCAGCCAAGAGCCAGCGGCGATCCAGTTCTTC.

In its sample, this clone was seen a few times. V is TRBV5-4 and J is TRBJ2-5; 7 nucleotides line up with TRBD1. This CDR3 region has 15 residues. The germline V gene has CDR1 SGHNT and CDR2 YYREEE (reference sequence). V lost 4 bases, J lost 5 bases, and 11 bases stayed unmatched. CDR3 DNA sequence: TGTGCCAGCAGCCTCGGACAGGCGGTGGGGGAGACCCAGTACTTC. Its translation: CASSLGQAVGETQYF.

This clone was seen more than once but under ten times. The rearrangement links TRBV9 to TRBJ2-2, with D uncertain. The CDR3 is 14 amino acids. Per the germline V gene, CDR1 is SGDLS and CDR2 is YYNGEE. Trimming left V 0 bases short and J 7 bases short, with 10 bases between. CDR3 sequence (DNA): TGTGCCAGCAGCGTAGAGATTTGGAGCGGGGAGCTGTTTTTT. This gives the protein CASSVEIWSGELFF.

This clone appeared a few times. The V call is TRBV21-1, the J call TRBJ2-1; the tabulated D call, TRBD1, remains unverified against the DNA. TRBV21-1 is shown as a pseudogene. This CDR3 spans 15 amino acids. CDR3 DNA sequence: TGTGCCAGCAGCTTCGGGACAGGCGGGTACAATGAGCAGTTCTTC. Translation gives CASSFGTGGYNEQFF.

This clone was picked up a small number of times. V and J are TRBV5-6 and TRBJ2-1; 7 bases match TRBD2. J gave up 7 bases and V 6 bases, and 10 bases lay outside the gene matches. The germline CDR1 and CDR2 sequences are SGHDT and YYEEEE. The length of the CDR3 is 14 residues. The CDR3 DNA follows: TGTGCCAGCACCCCCGGGGGGAGTTGGAATGAGCAGTTCTTC. Its translation is CASTPGGSWNEQFF.